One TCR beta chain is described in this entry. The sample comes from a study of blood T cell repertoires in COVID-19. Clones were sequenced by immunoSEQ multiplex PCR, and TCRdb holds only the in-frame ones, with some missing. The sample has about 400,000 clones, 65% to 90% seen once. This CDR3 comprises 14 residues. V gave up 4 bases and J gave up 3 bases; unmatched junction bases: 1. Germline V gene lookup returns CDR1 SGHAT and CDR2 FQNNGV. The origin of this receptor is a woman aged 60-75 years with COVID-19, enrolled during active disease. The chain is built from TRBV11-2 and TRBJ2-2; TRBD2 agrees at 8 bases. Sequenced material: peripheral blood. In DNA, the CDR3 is TGTGCCAGCAGCTCGGGGGGGCACACCGGGGAGCTGTTTTTT. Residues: CASSSGGHTGELFF.